The source of this T cell receptor beta chain is a study of blood T cell repertoires in COVID-19. In the original workflow: Reference gene primers were amplified, and this amplification served to estimate nucleated cell counts. Using immunoSEQ multiplex PCR, the repertoire was profiled, and TCRdb retains in-frame clones only, with some absent. V, J and clone size were drawn from that table, and D and trimming were deduced from the DNA. The sample includes approximately 200,000 clones, roughly 84% seen only once; the top ten take 7.5%. Material: PBMCs or T cells enriched from blood (not recorded which). The sequence derives from a man aged 40-50 years who had recovered from COVID-19.

The CDR3 region has the DNA TGCGCCAGCAGCCAAGACTCAGGGGGCAAAGCTTTCTTT. Its protein is CASSQDSGGKAFF. The chain combines TRBV4-1 with TRBJ1-1; 8 bases are a match to TRBD1. The CDR3 spans 13 residues. V was clipped by 0 bases and J by 9 bases; unmatched bases: 3. Germline CDR1 and CDR2: MGHRA and YSYEKL.